This T cell receptor beta chain was identified in a study of response to subunit inactivated influenza vaccine. Study results and caveats: The authors proposed limited new T cell recruitment per seasonal influenza vaccination.

TCRdb called the RT-PCR reads again in MiXCR, with one record for every CDR3 protein. The data show 540,000 or so distinct CDR3 sequences, under 15% seen once. About this clonotype: Its antigen remains unidentified.

CDR3 size: 17 residues. Trimming removed 0 bases at V and 1 base at J, with 18 bases between. CDR1 and CDR2 (germline): DFQATT, SNEGSKA (reference sequence). The chain links TRBV20-1 to TRBJ1-2; D is unclear. The source material was PBMCs from blood, sampled around seven weeks after vaccination. The sequence came from a man in his fifties who received an inactivated influenza vaccine. Here the CDR3 DNA reads TGCAGTGCTAGAGATCTTGGACCCCAAAACCTTAACTATGGCTACACCTTC. Residues: CSARDLGPQNLNYGYTF.